A selection of T cell receptor beta chains follows, all from one sample in a study of blood T cell repertoires in COVID-19. The data were produced by immunoSEQ multiplex PCR, yet TCRdb's version contains in-frame clones alone and is incomplete. The repertoire holds 95,000 to 150,000 clones, with about 87% as singletons. Sequences were obtained from peripheral blood. These receptors all stem from a woman in her 70s with acute or convalescent COVID-19. Both conserved end residues are part of each CDR3. Each record gives: CDR3 length, D gene, clone size, V gene, J gene, CDR3 protein, CDR3 DNA. The D gene is left open where the match is weak. Clone sizes are given selectively: once, few, many, or a class where the clone is expanded.

len: 20; d_gene: TRBD2; abundance: NA; v_gene: TRBV11-3; j_gene: TRBJ2-3; CDR3aa: CASSLPGSGGPEKITDTQYF; CDR3nt: TGTGCCAGCAGCTTACCGGGAAGCGGGGGGCCGGAAAAAATCACAGATACGCAGTATTTT
len: 13; d_gene: TRBD1; abundance: NA; v_gene: TRBV2; j_gene: TRBJ2-7; CDR3aa: CASLGTGGNEQYF; CDR3nt: TGTGCCAGCCTTGGGACAGGGGGTAACGAGCAGTACTTC
len: 14; d_gene: NA; abundance: NA; v_gene: TRBV5-1; j_gene: TRBJ1-4; CDR3aa: CASRIGQPNEKLFF; CDR3nt: TGCGCCAGCAGGATCGGACAGCCAAATGAAAAACTGTTTTTT
len: 16; d_gene: TRBD1; abundance: many; v_gene: TRBV3-1/TRBV3-2; j_gene: TRBJ1-5; CDR3aa: CASSRGQGLSNQPQHF; CDR3nt: TGTGCCAGCAGCCGAGGACAGGGGTTGAGCAATCAGCCCCAGCATTTT
len: 16; d_gene: NA; abundance: NA; v_gene: TRBV3-1/TRBV3-2; j_gene: TRBJ2-5; CDR3aa: CASGPAGDRSAETQYF; CDR3nt: TGTGCCAGCGGCCCCGCCGGAGATAGGTCGGCTGAGACCCAGTACTTC
len: 15; d_gene: TRBD1; abundance: NA; v_gene: TRBV19; j_gene: TRBJ1-4; CDR3aa: CASNRVGTANEKLFF; CDR3nt: TGTGCCAGTAACCGAGTAGGGACAGCTAATGAAAAACTGTTTTTT
len: 18; d_gene: TRBD2; abundance: NA; v_gene: TRBV27; j_gene: TRBJ2-3; CDR3aa: CASTKAILAAVSTDTQYF; CDR3nt: TGTGCCAGCACCAAGGCCATACTAGCGGCCGTTTCCACAGATACGCAGTATTTT
len: 14; d_gene: TRBD1; abundance: once; v_gene: TRBV11-2; j_gene: TRBJ1-1; CDR3aa: CASSSQQGSTEAFF; CDR3nt: TGTGCCAGCAGCTCCCAACAGGGGAGCACTGAAGCTTTCTTT
len: 14; d_gene: NA; abundance: NA; v_gene: TRBV21-1; j_gene: TRBJ2-1; CDR3aa: CASSGGAVDNEQFF; CDR3nt: TGTGCCAGCAGCGGCGGGGCAGTCGACAATGAGCAGTTCTTC
len: 13; d_gene: NA; abundance: few; v_gene: TRBV30; j_gene: TRBJ1-1; CDR3aa: CAWSVRRAPEAFF; CDR3nt: TGTGCCTGGAGTGTACGCAGGGCCCCTGAAGCTTTCTTT
len: 13; d_gene: NA; abundance: many; v_gene: TRBV6-5; j_gene: TRBJ2-2; CDR3aa: CASRHRDAGELFF; CDR3nt: TGTGCCAGCAGGCACAGGGACGCCGGGGAGCTGTTTTTT
len: 13; d_gene: NA; abundance: NA; v_gene: TRBV6-5; j_gene: TRBJ2-3; CDR3aa: CATSPGATDTQYF; CDR3nt: TGTGCCACCTCCCCAGGGGCCACAGATACGCAGTATTTT
len: 13; d_gene: NA; abundance: NA; v_gene: TRBV7-9; j_gene: TRBJ1-2; CDR3aa: CASRRFSNYGYTF; CDR3nt: TGTGCCAGCAGGAGATTTTCTAACTATGGCTACACCTTC
len: 12; d_gene: NA; abundance: NA; v_gene: TRBV12-3/TRBV12-4; j_gene: TRBJ2-1; CDR3aa: CASSLNPHEQFF; CDR3nt: TGTGCCAGCAGCCTAAACCCCCATGAGCAGTTCTTC
len: 12; d_gene: NA; abundance: NA; v_gene: TRBV3-1/TRBV3-2; j_gene: TRBJ1-6; CDR3aa: CASKSRESPLHF; CDR3nt: TGTGCCAGCAAATCCCGGGAGTCACCCCTCCACTTT
len: 15; d_gene: TRBD1; abundance: NA; v_gene: TRBV10-3; j_gene: TRBJ2-1; CDR3aa: CAITSETGITNEQFF; CDR3nt: TGTGCCATCACCTCGGAGACAGGGATTACCAATGAGCAGTTCTTC
len: 13; d_gene: NA; abundance: few; v_gene: TRBV19; j_gene: TRBJ2-3; CDR3aa: CASSISSPDTQYF; CDR3nt: TGTGCCAGTAGTATTAGCAGCCCAGATACGCAGTATTTT
len: 17; d_gene: NA; abundance: NA; v_gene: TRBV28; j_gene: TRBJ1-6; CDR3aa: CASSTGSTGVGNSPLHF; CDR3nt: TGTGCCAGCAGTACCGGAAGTACCGGGGTAGGTAATTCACCCCTCCACTTT
len: 16; d_gene: TRBD1; abundance: NA; v_gene: TRBV14; j_gene: TRBJ2-3; CDR3aa: CASSAVVWTGKDTQYF; CDR3nt: TGTGCCAGCAGCGCCGTTGTATGGACAGGGAAAGATACGCAGTATTTT
len: 13; d_gene: NA; abundance: NA; v_gene: TRBV6-2/TRBV6-3; j_gene: TRBJ2-5; CDR3aa: CASSQGYQETQYF; CDR3nt: TGTGCCAGCAGTCAGGGGTACCAAGAGACCCAGTACTTC
len: 14; d_gene: NA; abundance: NA; v_gene: TRBV30; j_gene: TRBJ1-3; CDR3aa: CACSGAEGGNTIYF; CDR3nt: TGTGCCTGTAGTGGGGCAGAAGGTGGAAACACCATATATTTT
len: 13; d_gene: TRBD1; abundance: NA; v_gene: TRBV30; j_gene: TRBJ1-1; CDR3aa: CAWFRGVYTEAFF; CDR3nt: TGTGCCTGGTTCAGGGGGGTATACACTGAAGCTTTCTTT
len: 17; d_gene: TRBD2; abundance: NA; v_gene: TRBV11-2; j_gene: TRBJ2-1; CDR3aa: CASSLDFGLAGGREQFF; CDR3nt: TGTGCCAGCAGCTTAGATTTTGGACTAGCGGGGGGGCGTGAGCAGTTCTTC
len: 22; d_gene: NA; abundance: NA; v_gene: TRBV10-1; j_gene: TRBJ1-6; CDR3aa: CDTHPARQERLVGAIQAGPLHF; CDR3nt: TGCGACACTCACCCGGCGCGTCAGGAACGTTTGGTTGGGGCCATACAGGCTGGACCCCTCCACTTT
len: 14; d_gene: NA; abundance: NA; v_gene: TRBV7-2; j_gene: TRBJ2-1; CDR3aa: CASSPYGGYNEQFF; CDR3nt: TGTGCCAGCAGCCCCTATGGAGGGTACAATGAGCAGTTCTTC
len: 17; d_gene: TRBD1; abundance: NA; v_gene: TRBV7-9; j_gene: TRBJ1-4; CDR3aa: CASSLPLGQGGNEKLFF; CDR3nt: TGTGCCAGCAGCTTACCCCTCGGACAGGGCGGTAATGAAAAACTGTTTTTT
len: 15; d_gene: TRBD2; abundance: NA; v_gene: TRBV4-2; j_gene: TRBJ2-5; CDR3aa: CASSQSRGEWETQYF; CDR3nt: TGTGCCAGCAGCCAATCGCGGGGGGAATGGGAGACCCAGTACTTC
len: 14; d_gene: TRBD1; abundance: NA; v_gene: TRBV6-5; j_gene: TRBJ1-2; CDR3aa: CASTGDRQNYGYTF; CDR3nt: TGTGCCAGCACCGGGGACAGGCAAAACTATGGCTACACCTTC
len: 13; d_gene: NA; abundance: NA; v_gene: TRBV5-6; j_gene: TRBJ1-1; CDR3aa: CASSLLEGTEAFF; CDR3nt: TGTGCCAGCAGCTTATTGGAGGGGACTGAAGCTTTCTTT
len: 13; d_gene: TRBD1; abundance: NA; v_gene: TRBV12-3/TRBV12-4; j_gene: TRBJ1-2; CDR3aa: CASSLQGVHGYTF; CDR3nt: TGTGCCAGCAGCCTACAGGGGGTCCATGGCTACACCTTC
len: 16; d_gene: TRBD2; abundance: NA; v_gene: TRBV5-4; j_gene: TRBJ2-1; CDR3aa: CASSLGTSGIYNEQFF; CDR3nt: TGTGCCAGCAGCTTGGGGACTAGCGGGATTTACAATGAGCAGTTCTTC
len: 14; d_gene: NA; abundance: once; v_gene: TRBV5-5; j_gene: TRBJ2-7; CDR3aa: CASARRGEAYEQYF; CDR3nt: TGTGCCAGCGCCCGGAGAGGGGAGGCCTACGAGCAGTACTTC
len: 16; d_gene: NA; abundance: NA; v_gene: TRBV28; j_gene: TRBJ1-5; CDR3aa: CASSLRVLSGNQPQHF; CDR3nt: TGTGCCAGCAGTCTCCGTGTGCTTAGTGGCAATCAGCCCCAGCATTTT
len: 15; d_gene: NA; abundance: NA; v_gene: TRBV9; j_gene: TRBJ1-1; CDR3aa: CASSPAYRENTEAFF; CDR3nt: TGTGCCAGCAGCCCCGCATACAGGGAGAACACTGAAGCTTTCTTT
len: 20; d_gene: NA; abundance: few; v_gene: TRBV12-5; j_gene: TRBJ2-4; CDR3aa: CASGLVRPERGGAVKNIQYF; CDR3nt: TGTGCTAGTGGTTTGGTACGACCCGAGAGGGGGGGGGCAGTCAAAAACATTCAGTACTTC
len: 16; d_gene: NA; abundance: NA; v_gene: TRBV13; j_gene: TRBJ1-2; CDR3aa: CASSKRGSGTNYGYTF; CDR3nt: TGTGCCAGCAGCAAAAGGGGCTCAGGGACTAACTATGGCTACACCTTC
len: 17; d_gene: NA; abundance: NA; v_gene: TRBV4-2; j_gene: TRBJ1-4; CDR3aa: CASSQDLAGIDNEKLFF; CDR3nt: TGTGCCAGCAGCCAAGATTTAGCGGGGATAGACAATGAAAAACTGTTTTTT
len: 16; d_gene: NA; abundance: many; v_gene: TRBV7-9; j_gene: TRBJ2-3; CDR3aa: CASRESDWVRTDTQYF; CDR3nt: TGTGCCAGCCGAGAATCGGACTGGGTTAGGACAGATACGCAGTATTTT
len: 11; d_gene: NA; abundance: once; v_gene: TRBV7-9; j_gene: TRBJ1-4; CDR3aa: CASSAEGELFF; CDR3nt: TGTGCCAGCAGCGCCGAGGGTGAACTGTTTTTT
len: 13; d_gene: NA; abundance: NA; v_gene: TRBV10-2; j_gene: TRBJ1-6; CDR3aa: CASRERGKSPLHF; CDR3nt: TGCGCCAGCAGGGAGAGGGGCAAATCACCCCTCCACTTT
len: 18; d_gene: TRBD1; abundance: NA; v_gene: TRBV18; j_gene: TRBJ1-6; CDR3aa: CASSLYSTTGNYNSPLHF; CDR3nt: TGTGCCAGCTCACTCTACTCTACGACAGGGAACTATAATTCACCCCTCCACTTT
len: 16; d_gene: NA; abundance: once; v_gene: TRBV5-5; j_gene: TRBJ2-6; CDR3aa: CASSLVASSGANVLTF; CDR3nt: TGTGCCAGCAGCTTGGTGGCATCCTCTGGGGCCAACGTCCTGACTTTC
len: 15; d_gene: NA; abundance: NA; v_gene: TRBV27; j_gene: TRBJ1-2; CDR3aa: CASSLSTRAGGGYTF; CDR3nt: TGTGCCAGCAGTTTATCGACAAGGGCCGGGGGTGGCTACACCTTC
len: 15; d_gene: TRBD1; abundance: NA; v_gene: TRBV7-7; j_gene: TRBJ1-4; CDR3aa: CASSTTGGTNEKLFF; CDR3nt: TGTGCTAGCAGTACGACAGGGGGAACTAATGAAAAACTGTTTTTT
len: 14; d_gene: NA; abundance: NA; v_gene: TRBV6-6; j_gene: TRBJ2-1; CDR3aa: CASSYSTGGNEQFF; CDR3nt: TGTGCCAGCAGTTACTCGACAGGCGGCAATGAGCAGTTCTTC
len: 18; d_gene: TRBD2; abundance: NA; v_gene: TRBV7-8; j_gene: TRBJ2-5; CDR3aa: CASSTPTSGGAGQETQYF; CDR3nt: TGTGCCAGCAGCACGCCGACTAGCGGGGGCGCCGGGCAAGAGACCCAGTACTTC
len: 16; d_gene: TRBD1; abundance: NA; v_gene: TRBV11-2; j_gene: TRBJ1-1; CDR3aa: CASSPRRGNMNTEAFF; CDR3nt: TGTGCCAGCAGCCCCCGCAGGGGGAACATGAACACTGAAGCTTTCTTT
len: 18; d_gene: NA; abundance: NA; v_gene: TRBV7-9; j_gene: TRBJ2-6; CDR3aa: CASSPRGGARSGANVLTF; CDR3nt: TGTGCCAGCAGCCCCCGGGGAGGCGCCCGGTCCGGGGCCAACGTCCTGACTTTC
len: 15; d_gene: NA; abundance: NA; v_gene: TRBV5-1; j_gene: TRBJ2-7; CDR3aa: CATAPANRDNYEQYF; CDR3nt: TGCGCCACCGCGCCCGCGAACCGGGACAACTACGAGCAGTACTTC
len: 18; d_gene: TRBD1; abundance: NA; v_gene: TRBV2; j_gene: TRBJ1-6; CDR3aa: CASSEQGTGSFGRSPLHF; CDR3nt: TGTGCCAGCAGTGAACAAGGGACAGGGAGTTTTGGACGCTCACCCCTCCACTTT
len: 14; d_gene: NA; abundance: NA; v_gene: TRBV5-1; j_gene: TRBJ1-2; CDR3aa: CASSSWTASYGYTF; CDR3nt: TGCGCCAGCAGCTCCTGGACAGCCTCCTATGGCTACACCTTC